The rows below give T cell receptor beta chains drawn from one sample of a study of CD8+ T cells in alopecia areata. The assay was immunoSEQ multiplex PCR, and TCRdb's table has in-frame clones only and misses some. The sample has around 98,000 clones; under 45% are singletons. Sequenced: CD4+ T cells sorted from blood. All receptors derive from a human donor with alopecia areata. The CDR3 runs from the conserved cysteine through the conserved F or W. The D gene is left open where the match is weak. A row's size may be missing; if present it is once, few, many or a size class.

clone size,V gene,D gene,J gene,CDR3 DNA,CDR3 protein
NA,TRBV30,NA,TRBJ2-2,TGTGCCTGGATCAGTACTAGGCGGACCGGGGAGCTGTTTTTT,CAWISTRRTGELFF
once,TRBV10-3,NA,TRBJ2-5,TGTGCCATCAGCCTCAACGGGGGCCAAGAGACCCAGTACTTC,CAISLNGGQETQYF
NA,TRBV7-2,TRBD2,TRBJ2-1,TGTGCCAGCAGCGATTGGCCTAGCGGCTACAATGAGCAGTTCTTC,CASSDWPSGYNEQFF
NA,TRBV4-3,NA,TRBJ2-5,TGCGCCAGCAGCCAATCTTACGGGCTACAAGAGACCCAGTACTTC,CASSQSYGLQETQYF
NA,TRBV7-8,TRBD2,TRBJ2-2,TGTGCCAGCAGCGCGACTAGCGGGAGGCCGAGGGAGCTGTTTTTT,CASSATSGRPRELFF
NA,TRBV4-3,NA,TRBJ2-7,TGCGCCAGCAGCACGCACGGCAGGTCGGGACGGGAGCAGTACTTC,CASSTHGRSGREQYF
few,TRBV29-1,NA,TRBJ2-2,TGCAGCGTTGACAGCGGCCCGAACACCGGGGAGCTGTTTTTT,CSVDSGPNTGELFF
NA,TRBV28,TRBD2,TRBJ2-4,TGTGCCAGCAGTTTAGCGGGGGAAGCCCAAAACATTCAGTACTTC,CASSLAGEAQNIQYF
few,TRBV27,NA,TRBJ2-3,TGTGCCAGCCCTCTTAGTAGATCTAGCACAGATACGCAGTATTTT,CASPLSRSSTDTQYF
once,TRBV29-1,TRBD1,TRBJ1-1,TGCAGCGTTGAGGGACAGGAGTACACTGAAGCTTTCTTT,CSVEGQEYTEAFF
NA,TRBV29-1,TRBD1,TRBJ1-2,TGCAGCGTTGTGGGACAGTTTAACTATGGCTACACCTTC,CSVVGQFNYGYTF
NA,TRBV2,NA,TRBJ2-7,TGTGCCAGCAGTGAAGCGCTTCGCAGGAGTGTCGTCAACTTC,CASSEALRRSVVNF
NA,TRBV20-1,NA,TRBJ2-7,TGCAGTGCTAGTTATGGAAACGAGCAGTACTTC,CSASYGNEQYF
NA,TRBV29-1,TRBD1,TRBJ2-2,TGCAGCGTTGGGCCAGGGGGGAACACCGGGGAGCTGTTTTTT,CSVGPGGNTGELFF
few,TRBV29-1,NA,TRBJ1-1,TGCAGCGTTGAATCCCGGGGCGGGAACACTGAAGCTTTCTTT,CSVESRGGNTEAFF
few,TRBV28,NA,TRBJ2-7,TGTGCCATCCGGACGCATCAAACCTACGAGCAGTACTTC,CAIRTHQTYEQYF
few,TRBV29-1,TRBD1,TRBJ1-5,TGCAGCGGTGGGACAGGAAGGGGGCGTCAGCCCCAGCATTTT,CSGGTGRGRQPQHF
NA,TRBV6-5,NA,TRBJ2-1,TGTGCCAGCAGTTACCTCGGGGGTGACAATGAGCAGTTCTTC,CASSYLGGDNEQFF
NA,TRBV28,NA,TRBJ1-6,TGTGCCAGCAGTCCAGCACGGGGGGGGTCACCCCTCCACTTT,CASSPARGGSPLHF
NA,TRBV5-1,TRBD2,TRBJ2-5,TGCGCCAGCAGCTTCGCTAGCGGTGAAGAGACCCAGTACTTC,CASSFASGEETQYF
NA,TRBV5-1,NA,TRBJ2-7,TGCGCCAGCAGCCCACGGACGCGCTACGAGCAGTACTTC,CASSPRTRYEQYF
NA,TRBV30,TRBD2,TRBJ2-7,TGTGCCTGGAGTCCCGCTTATAGCGGGGTTCCCTACGAGCAGTACTTC,CAWSPAYSGVPYEQYF
NA,TRBV27,NA,TRBJ1-4,TGTGCCAGCAGTTTATGGCGAGGGGGGCTTGGGGAAAAACTGTTTTTT,CASSLWRGGLGEKLFF
few,TRBV18,TRBD1,TRBJ1-1,TGTGCCAGCTCAAGTCAGGAGGGGGCGAGCACTGAAGCTTTCTTT,CASSSQEGASTEAFF